Listed below are T cell receptor beta chains from one sample, sequenced in a study of beta chain features in type 1 diabetes. Libraries were prepared by immunoSEQ multiplex PCR; TCRdb keeps only in-frame clonotypes and omits some of them. The repertoire holds under 850,000 clones, with under 15% as singletons. Sequenced material: naive CD4+ T cells from blood. The receptors here all came from a man between 18 and 35 years old with type 1 diabetes. Each CDR3 is given with its conserved first and last residue. A D gene is named only where the DNA matches it firmly. Clone size is stated in some rows and not others, as once, few, many or a class when expanded.

J,D,size,V,CDR3,DNA
TRBJ1-6,NA,NA,TRBV9,CASSVGERGSPLHF,TGTGCCAGCAGCGTAGGCGAGAGGGGCTCACCCCTCCACTTT
TRBJ1-6,NA,few,TRBV25-1,CASSDPFGSYNSPLHF,TGTGCCAGCAGTGACCCCTTTGGCTCCTATAATTCACCCCTCCACTTT
TRBJ2-1,TRBD2,few,TRBV11-2,CASSLVSAGGRNEQFF,TGTGCCAGCAGCTTAGTCTCGGCGGGGGGGAGGAATGAGCAGTTCTTC
TRBJ2-5,NA,few,TRBV7-8,CASSPEGGEPRETQYF,TGTGCCAGCAGCCCCGAGGGGGGGGAGCCGCGGGAGACCCAGTACTTC
TRBJ1-2,TRBD1,NA,TRBV5-7,CASSFATGVFNYGYTF,TGTGCCAGCAGCTTCGCTACAGGGGTCTTTAACTATGGCTACACCTTC
TRBJ2-3,TRBD1,NA,TRBV28,CASSLGQTSPGTDTQYF,TGTGCCAGCAGTCTGGGACAGACGTCCCCGGGCACAGATACGCAGTATTTT
TRBJ2-7,NA,NA,TRBV29-1,CSVVTELHFYEQYF,TGCAGCGTTGTCACCGAGCTTCACTTCTACGAGCAGTACTTC
TRBJ2-5,TRBD1,NA,TRBV27,CASSSGQGAETQYF,TGTGCCAGCAGCTCGGGACAGGGGGCAGAGACCCAGTACTTC
TRBJ2-3,NA,few,TRBV29-1,CSVLRTVGTDTQYF,TGCAGCGTTCTTAGGACCGTAGGTACAGATACGCAGTATTTT
TRBJ1-2,TRBD1,few,TRBV5-4,CASSRTEGASYTF,TGTGCCAGCAGCCGCACAGAGGGGGCGAGCTACACCTTC
TRBJ2-7,NA,NA,TRBV7-3,CASSLSGGYEQYF,TGTGCCAGCAGCTTATCGGGTGGCTACGAGCAGTACTTC
TRBJ2-2,NA,few,TRBV7-9,CASSPGRFRLNTGELFF,TGTGCCAGCAGTCCAGGACGGTTCAGGTTGAACACCGGGGAGCTGTTTTTT
TRBJ2-7,TRBD1,few,TRBV19,CASSRGGGSPGEQYF,TGTGCCAGTAGTAGAGGGGGCGGTAGTCCCGGCGAGCAGTACTTC
TRBJ1-1,NA,few,TRBV7-2,CASSLAGGVGTEAFF,TGTGCCAGCAGCTTAGCGGGGGGCGTGGGCACTGAAGCTTTCTTT
TRBJ2-5,NA,NA,TRBV18,CASSQQGTQYF,TGTGCCAGCTCACAACAGGGAACCCAGTACTTC
TRBJ1-1,NA,NA,TRBV9,CASSVTGNTEAFF,TGTGCCAGCAGCGTAACGGGGAACACTGAAGCTTTCTTT
TRBJ2-2,NA,few,TRBV7-2,CASSLAQRGNTGELFF,TGTGCCAGCAGCTTGGCACAAAGGGGGAACACCGGGGAGCTGTTTTTT
TRBJ1-5,TRBD1,few,TRBV7-6,CASSSLDRGVHQPQHF,TGTGCCAGCAGCTCTCTCGACAGGGGAGTCCATCAGCCCCAGCATTTT
TRBJ2-7,NA,few,TRBV29-1,CSASGEGADYEQYF,TGCAGCGCCTCGGGGGAGGGGGCGGACTACGAGCAGTACTTC
TRBJ1-2,NA,NA,TRBV4-1,CASSQGIGYGYTF,TGCGCCAGCAGCCAGGGGATCGGCTATGGCTACACCTTC
TRBJ1-5,NA,few,TRBV30,CAWEGRGTNQPQHF,TGTGCCTGGGAGGGACGGGGGACCAATCAGCCCCAGCATTTT
TRBJ2-1,TRBD1,few,TRBV5-1,CASSLTQPRWGQLAYNEQFF,TGCGCCAGCAGCTTGACTCAACCTCGCTGGGGACAGTTGGCCTACAATGAGCAGTTCTTC
TRBJ2-1,NA,NA,TRBV10-3,CAIQWASDNEQFF,TGTGCCATTCAGTGGGCTAGCGACAATGAGCAGTTCTTC
TRBJ2-3,TRBD1,NA,TRBV5-1,CASSMGQGSTTDTQYF,TGCGCCAGCAGCATGGGACAGGGGAGCACCACAGATACGCAGTATTTT
TRBJ2-3,NA,few,TRBV28,CASSLVVLGGLDTQYF,TGTGCCAGCAGTTTAGTAGTTCTCGGGGGCCTGGATACGCAGTATTTT
TRBJ2-2,TRBD2,NA,TRBV28,CASSVSGDTGELFF,TGTGCCAGCAGTGTAAGCGGGGACACCGGGGAGCTGTTTTTT
TRBJ1-5,NA,few,TRBV2,CASRSGLIGSQPQHF,TGTGCCAGCAGGTCCGGGCTGATAGGGAGTCAGCCCCAGCATTTT
TRBJ1-1,NA,few,TRBV5-6,CASSAVRDGNTEAFF,TGTGCCAGCAGCGCGGTCCGGGACGGTAACACTGAAGCTTTCTTT
TRBJ1-6,NA,NA,TRBV9,CASSPHRVDNSPLHF,TGTGCCAGCAGCCCCCACAGAGTCGATAATTCACCCCTCCACTTT
TRBJ2-2,TRBD1,few,TRBV7-2,CASSTQGAGNTGELFF,TGTGCCAGCAGCACACAGGGGGCTGGCAACACCGGGGAGCTGTTTTTT
TRBJ2-7,NA,NA,TRBV25-1,CASSRQPGEQYF,TGTGCCAGCTCCCGACAGCCGGGGGAGCAGTACTTC
TRBJ1-2,NA,few,TRBV7-9,CASSFSGDGYTF,TGTGCCAGCAGCTTTTCTGGGGATGGCTACACCTTC
TRBJ2-3,TRBD1,once,TRBV5-4,CASSSNIYRGSGDTQYF,TGTGCCAGCAGCTCCAACATATACAGGGGTTCGGGAGATACGCAGTATTTT
TRBJ1-2,NA,NA,TRBV7-9,CASSLPSGRGPYGYTF,TGTGCCAGCAGCTTACCCTCGGGAAGGGGTCCCTATGGCTACACCTTC
TRBJ2-7,TRBD1,NA,TRBV10-3,CAIRSGQGFPYEQYF,TGTGCCATCAGATCGGGACAGGGATTCCCCTACGAGCAGTACTTC
TRBJ1-1,NA,once,TRBV5-4,CASSLVGGGQNTEAFF,TGTGCCAGCAGCTTGGTTGGCGGGGGCCAGAACACTGAAGCTTTCTTT
TRBJ2-7,NA,NA,TRBV14,CASSRTGTPGYEQYF,TGTGCCAGCAGCCGGACCGGGACACCTGGCTACGAGCAGTACTTC
TRBJ1-5,NA,NA,TRBV5-1,CASSLSGNSNQPQHF,TGCGCCAGCAGCTTGTCTGGTAATAGCAATCAGCCCCAGCATTTT
TRBJ1-5,TRBD1,few,TRBV30,CAWSRQGDQPQHF,TGTGCCTGGAGTCGACAGGGTGATCAGCCCCAGCATTTT
TRBJ2-7,NA,few,TRBV7-9,CASSLVAEQYF,TGTGCCAGCAGCTTAGTGGCCGAGCAGTACTTC
TRBJ2-1,TRBD1,few,TRBV19,CASSMGQGDNEQFF,TGTGCCAGTAGTATGGGACAGGGGGACAATGAGCAGTTCTTC
TRBJ1-2,NA,NA,TRBV6-6,CASKTGRNGDTF,TGTGCCAGCAAGACGGGCCGCAACGGGGACACCTTC
TRBJ2-7,TRBD1,few,TRBV5-4,CASRDSAYEQYF,TGTGCCAGCCGGGACAGCGCCTACGAGCAGTACTTC
TRBJ1-1,TRBD1,few,TRBV6-5,CASSYPGQPPEAFF,TGTGCCAGCAGTTACCCGGGACAGCCACCTGAAGCTTTCTTT
TRBJ1-3,NA,NA,TRBV7-9,CASSLAPENTIYF,TGTGCCAGCAGCTTAGCGCCGGAAAACACCATATATTTT
TRBJ1-2,NA,NA,TRBV6-5,CASSYSKGLNYGYTF,TGTGCCAGCAGTTACTCAAAAGGGCTCAACTATGGCTACACCTTC
TRBJ2-7,NA,few,TRBV25-1,CASSIPGGEQYF,TGTGCCAGCAGTATACCGGGCGGCGAGCAGTACTTC
TRBJ2-3,TRBD2,NA,TRBV14,CASSQVLAGFSQYF,TGTGCCAGCAGCCAAGTCCTAGCGGGGTTTTCGCAGTATTTT
TRBJ2-1,NA,few,TRBV9,CASSVFGGVNNEQFF,TGTGCCAGCAGCGTATTTGGGGGCGTCAATAATGAGCAGTTCTTC
TRBJ1-1,NA,NA,TRBV6-5,CASSDWMGAEAFF,TGTGCCAGCAGTGACTGGATGGGTGCTGAAGCTTTCTTT
TRBJ1-1,NA,few,TRBV6-5,CASRYLQGNTEAFF,TGTGCCAGCAGATACTTGCAGGGGAACACTGAAGCTTTCTTT
TRBJ1-2,TRBD1,NA,TRBV7-9,CASSTGTANYGYTF,TGTGCCAGCAGCACCGGGACAGCTAACTATGGCTACACCTTC
TRBJ2-5,TRBD1,few,TRBV4-1,CASSQFGQEETQYF,TGCGCCAGCAGCCAATTCGGACAGGAAGAGACCCAGTACTTC
TRBJ1-5,NA,NA,TRBV7-2,CASSGGALGNQPQHF,TGTGCCAGCAGCGGGGGGGCTCTGGGCAATCAGCCCCAGCATTTT
TRBJ2-7,NA,NA,TRBV5-1,CASSSTVNEQYF,TGCGCCAGCAGCTCGACAGTAAACGAGCAGTACTTC
TRBJ2-3,TRBD2,few,TRBV5-1,CASSSSSGGATDTQYF,TGCGCCAGCAGCTCCTCTAGCGGGGGGGCCACAGATACGCAGTATTTT